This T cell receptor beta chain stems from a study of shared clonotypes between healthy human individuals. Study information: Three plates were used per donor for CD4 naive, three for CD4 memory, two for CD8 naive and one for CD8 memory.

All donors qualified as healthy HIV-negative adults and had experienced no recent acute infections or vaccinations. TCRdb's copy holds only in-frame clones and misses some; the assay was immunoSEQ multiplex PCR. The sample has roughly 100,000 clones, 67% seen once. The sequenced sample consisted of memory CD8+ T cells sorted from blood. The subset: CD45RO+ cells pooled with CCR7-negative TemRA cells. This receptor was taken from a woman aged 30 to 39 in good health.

The CDR3 sequence: CSALGGDSDGYTF. For the CDR3, the DNA is TGCAGCGCCCTAGGTGGGGATTCCGACGGCTACACCTTC. V gene TRBV29-1 combines with J gene TRBJ1-2; the D is unclear. Deletions cut 7 bases from V and 8 bases from J, with 20 bases between. The CDR3 totals 13 residues. CDR1 is SQVTM and CDR2 is ANQGSEA in the germline V gene.